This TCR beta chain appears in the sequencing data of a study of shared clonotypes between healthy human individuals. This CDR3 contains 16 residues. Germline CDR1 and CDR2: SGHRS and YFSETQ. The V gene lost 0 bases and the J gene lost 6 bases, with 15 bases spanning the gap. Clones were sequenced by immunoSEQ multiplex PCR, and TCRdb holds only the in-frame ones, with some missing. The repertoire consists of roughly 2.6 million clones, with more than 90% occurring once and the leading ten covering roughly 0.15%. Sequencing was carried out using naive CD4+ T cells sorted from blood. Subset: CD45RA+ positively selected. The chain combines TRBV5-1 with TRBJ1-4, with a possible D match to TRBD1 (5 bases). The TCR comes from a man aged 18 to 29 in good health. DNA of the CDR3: TGCGCCAGCAGCTTGGGTTTGGGGCAGTTCGATGAAAAACTGTTTTTT. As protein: CASSLGLGQFDEKLFF.